The clone carrying this T cell receptor beta chain has only a few counts. The data are from a study of blood T cell repertoires in COVID-19. About the study: Acute and convalescent COVID-19 samples came from the United States, Italy and Spain. In each case, the material was cDNA or gDNA derived from T cells, B-cell-depleted T cells, or PBMCs.

As processed by the authors: From reference gene primer amplification, estimates of nucleated cell counts were derived. Produced via immunoSEQ multiplex PCR; TCRdb's table is partial and in-frame only. Clone size and V and J calls were adopted from that table, with D and trimming inferred from the DNA. The sample yields 200,000 to 250,000 clones, 70% to 90% seen once. The CDR3 spans 15 residues. V lost 0 bases and J lost 5, with 9 bases in between. Per the germline V gene, CDR1 is SGDLS and CDR2 is YYNGEE. Sequenced sample: peripheral blood. V is TRBV9 and J is TRBJ1-6; D remains ambiguous. The source of this sequence is a man aged 50 to 59 who had recovered from COVID-19. The CDR3 protein is CASSVGAGHNSPLHF. The CDR3 coding sequence is TGTGCCAGCAGCGTAGGGGCGGGCCATAATTCACCCCTCCACTTT.